The T cell receptor (beta chain) under discussion was sequenced for a study of CXCR3-negative and CXCR3-positive naive CD8 T cells. There are 14 residues in the CDR3. From germline, CDR1 is DFQATT and CDR2 SNEGSKA (reference sequence). Points on this clonotype: Its antigen is currently unknown.

Study results and caveats: For CXCR3-positive naive cells, TRB CDR3s were more hydrophobic than those of CXCR3-negative naive cells.

Each TRB cDNA library was prepared by 5' RACE (with UMI labels). TCRdb reprocessed the 5' RACE reads, keeping one entry per CDR3 protein, no DNA. The table lists 90,000 to 100,000 distinct CDR3 sequences. The V gene is TRBV20-1, the J gene TRBJ2-5; without DNA, the TCRdb call of TRBD2 cannot be checked. This clonotype originated in a human donor in good health. Some clones in this sample may be carry-over from other donors' samples. The sample was naive CXCR3+ CD8+ T cells from blood. Subset: CD45RO-CCR7+CD27+CD95- naive CD8+ T cells expressing CXCR3 (TNR3+). The chain's CDR3 is CSAPTSGGNLAQYF.